The rows below give T cell receptor beta chains drawn from one sample of a study of T cell responses to AZD1222 COVID-19 vaccine. The protocol was immunoSEQ multiplex PCR, while the TCRdb copy is restricted to in-frame clones and leaves out a portion. Of about 54,000 clones in the sample, roughly 90% were seen once. The sample in question was peripheral blood, obtained 28 days after the second AZD1222 dose. The receptors originated from an adult who received the AZD1222 COVID-19 vaccine. The CDR3 runs from the conserved cysteine through the conserved F or W. The order of the fields is clone size, D gene, J gene, V gene, CDR3 DNA, CDR3 protein. A D gene is named only where the DNA matches it firmly. Clone size is stated in some rows and not others, as once, few, many or a class when expanded.

clone size: -
D gene: -
J gene: TRBJ2-3
V gene: TRBV13
CDR3 DNA: TGTGCCAGCAGCTTAGGAGGCCGAAGCACAGATACGCAGTATTTT
CDR3 protein: CASSLGGRSTDTQYF

clone size: -
D gene: -
J gene: TRBJ2-1
V gene: TRBV19
CDR3 DNA: TGTGCCAGTAGTATGAGGAGACTCAAGAACAATGAGCAGTTCTTC
CDR3 protein: CASSMRRLKNNEQFF

clone size: -
D gene: TRBD2
J gene: TRBJ2-7
V gene: TRBV6-2/TRBV6-3
CDR3 DNA: TGTGCCAGCAGCCGACTAGCCCAGAGCTCCTACGAGCAGTACTTC
CDR3 protein: CASSRLAQSSYEQYF

clone size: -
D gene: TRBD1
J gene: TRBJ2-2
V gene: TRBV10-3
CDR3 DNA: TGTGCCATCAGATCCGGGACAGAGAACACCGGGGAGCTGTTTTTT
CDR3 protein: CAIRSGTENTGELFF

clone size: -
D gene: -
J gene: TRBJ1-4
V gene: TRBV7-9
CDR3 DNA: TGTGCCAGCAGCCCTCCCGGGGTGGGGGGGGATGAAAAACTGTTTTTT
CDR3 protein: CASSPPGVGGDEKLFF

clone size: -
D gene: -
J gene: TRBJ1-6
V gene: TRBV5-1
CDR3 DNA: TGCGCCAGCAGCTTGTCGGGTCATTCACCCCTCCACTTT
CDR3 protein: CASSLSGHSPLHF

clone size: -
D gene: -
J gene: TRBJ2-1
V gene: TRBV9
CDR3 DNA: TGTGCCAGCAGCGTTGCGGCTAATACCTACAATGAGCAGTTCTTC
CDR3 protein: CASSVAANTYNEQFF

clone size: -
D gene: TRBD1
J gene: TRBJ1-4
V gene: TRBV11-2
CDR3 DNA: TGTGCCAGCAGCGGACAGGGAACTAATGAAAAACTGTTTTTT
CDR3 protein: CASSGQGTNEKLFF

clone size: once
D gene: -
J gene: TRBJ1-1
V gene: TRBV7-2
CDR3 DNA: TGTGCCAGCAGCCTTACAGAAGCCACTGAAGCTTTCTTT
CDR3 protein: CASSLTEATEAFF

clone size: -
D gene: -
J gene: TRBJ1-2
V gene: TRBV3-1/TRBV3-2
CDR3 DNA: TGTGCCAGCAGCCCCGAGGGTCGCTATGGCTACACCTTC
CDR3 protein: CASSPEGRYGYTF

clone size: -
D gene: -
J gene: TRBJ2-1
V gene: TRBV25-1
CDR3 DNA: TGTGCCAGCAGTGAAGGTAGATACAATGAGCAGTTCTTC
CDR3 protein: CASSEGRYNEQFF

clone size: -
D gene: -
J gene: TRBJ1-6
V gene: TRBV11-3
CDR3 DNA: TGTGCCAGCAGCTTGTCGTGGGGTGCACCCCTCCACTTT
CDR3 protein: CASSLSWGAPLHF

clone size: -
D gene: -
J gene: TRBJ2-7
V gene: TRBV12-3/TRBV12-4
CDR3 DNA: TGTGCCAGCAGGGGGGACACCTACGAGCAGTACTTC
CDR3 protein: CASRGDTYEQYF

clone size: -
D gene: TRBD2
J gene: TRBJ2-3
V gene: TRBV9
CDR3 DNA: TGTGCCAGCAGCGTAGACAGCGGGAGGAGACAGGTAGATACGCAGTATTTT
CDR3 protein: CASSVDSGRRQVDTQYF

clone size: -
D gene: -
J gene: TRBJ2-7
V gene: TRBV18
CDR3 DNA: TGTGCCAGCTCACCACCGGACTCGTTTCGGTACGAGCAGTACTTC
CDR3 protein: CASSPPDSFRYEQYF

clone size: few
D gene: -
J gene: TRBJ2-4
V gene: TRBV21-1
CDR3 DNA: TGTGCCAGCACCCCCAGGGGGACAGGGGGGGACATTCAGTACTTC
CDR3 protein: CASTPRGTGGDIQYF

clone size: -
D gene: -
J gene: TRBJ2-6
V gene: TRBV27
CDR3 DNA: TGTGCCACCTCCATCTCGTTATCTGGGGCCAACGTCCTGACTTTC
CDR3 protein: CATSISLSGANVLTF

clone size: -
D gene: -
J gene: TRBJ1-2
V gene: TRBV30
CDR3 DNA: TGTGCCTGGGGAGATGGCTACACCTTC
CDR3 protein: CAWGDGYTF

clone size: -
D gene: -
J gene: TRBJ2-1
V gene: TRBV7-2
CDR3 DNA: TGTGCCAGCAGCCCCGGCAGGGGGAGGGCCTACAATGAGCAGTTCTTC
CDR3 protein: CASSPGRGRAYNEQFF

clone size: -
D gene: -
J gene: TRBJ1-1
V gene: TRBV15
CDR3 DNA: TGTGCCACCAGAAAACAGGTGAACACTGAAGCTTTCTTT
CDR3 protein: CATRKQVNTEAFF

clone size: -
D gene: -
J gene: TRBJ1-3
V gene: TRBV19
CDR3 DNA: TGTGCCAGTAGTATGGAACTCTCTGGAAACACCATATATTTT
CDR3 protein: CASSMELSGNTIYF

clone size: -
D gene: TRBD2
J gene: TRBJ2-1
V gene: TRBV11-3
CDR3 DNA: TGTGCCAGCAGCTCCTTGCGGGGGGGGAGCGAGCAGTTCTTC
CDR3 protein: CASSSLRGGSEQFF

clone size: -
D gene: -
J gene: TRBJ2-1
V gene: TRBV5-1
CDR3 DNA: TGCGCCAGCAGCTCAACCTTAGACAGGCAAAGGTACAATGAGCAGTTCTTC
CDR3 protein: CASSSTLDRQRYNEQFF

clone size: -
D gene: -
J gene: TRBJ1-1
V gene: TRBV5-1
CDR3 DNA: TGCGCCAGCAGCTTGAAGGGTGGGGGCACTGAAGCTTTCTTT
CDR3 protein: CASSLKGGGTEAFF

clone size: -
D gene: -
J gene: TRBJ1-2
V gene: TRBV27
CDR3 DNA: TGTGCCAGCACCCGAGTGGGCCAAAACTATGGCTACACCTTC
CDR3 protein: CASTRVGQNYGYTF

clone size: -
D gene: TRBD1
J gene: TRBJ1-1
V gene: TRBV4-1
CDR3 DNA: TGCGCCAGCAGCCAGGGGACAGGGGCGAACACTGAAGCTTTCTTT
CDR3 protein: CASSQGTGANTEAFF

clone size: -
D gene: -
J gene: TRBJ2-7
V gene: TRBV10-3
CDR3 DNA: TGTGCCATCAGTGTGTTGGGACCGAACTCCTACGAGCAGTACTTC
CDR3 protein: CAISVLGPNSYEQYF

clone size: -
D gene: TRBD2
J gene: TRBJ2-5
V gene: TRBV7-2
CDR3 DNA: TGTGCCTGTACCACGGGAGGGCCCGTCAAGACCCAGTACTTC
CDR3 protein: CACTTGGPVKTQYF

clone size: -
D gene: -
J gene: TRBJ1-1
V gene: TRBV27
CDR3 DNA: TGTGCCAGCAAGGGGTTCACTGAAGCTTTCTTT
CDR3 protein: CASKGFTEAFF

clone size: -
D gene: -
J gene: TRBJ1-5
V gene: TRBV5-5
CDR3 DNA: TGTGCCAGCAGCTTGGGGGGTAGCAACAATCAGCCCCAGCATTTT
CDR3 protein: CASSLGGSNNQPQHF

clone size: -
D gene: TRBD2
J gene: TRBJ2-3
V gene: TRBV7-7
CDR3 DNA: TGTGCTAGCAGCTTAGGAGTTAGCGGGAGGACAGATACGCAGTATTTT
CDR3 protein: CASSLGVSGRTDTQYF

clone size: once
D gene: -
J gene: TRBJ2-7
V gene: TRBV5-1
CDR3 DNA: TGCGCCAGCAGCGCAACTGGGGGCTCCTACGAGCAGTACTTC
CDR3 protein: CASSATGGSYEQYF

clone size: -
D gene: -
J gene: TRBJ1-1
V gene: TRBV12-3/TRBV12-4
CDR3 DNA: TGTGCCAGCAGCTCAGGACGGGTGAATGAAGCTTTCTTT
CDR3 protein: CASSSGRVNEAFF

clone size: -
D gene: -
J gene: TRBJ1-3
V gene: TRBV19
CDR3 DNA: TGTGCCACCGACAGCAAGGGGCTCTCTGGAAACACCATATATTTT
CDR3 protein: CATDSKGLSGNTIYF

clone size: -
D gene: TRBD1
J gene: TRBJ1-6
V gene: TRBV4-1
CDR3 DNA: TGCGCCAGCAGCCAAGATCGGGGCAGGGGGATTAATTCACCCCTCCACTTT
CDR3 protein: CASSQDRGRGINSPLHF

clone size: few
D gene: -
J gene: TRBJ2-1
V gene: TRBV10-2
CDR3 DNA: TGCGCCAGCAGTGAGTGGGACCCAGGGGATGAGCAGTTCTTC
CDR3 protein: CASSEWDPGDEQFF

clone size: -
D gene: -
J gene: TRBJ1-1
V gene: TRBV20-1
CDR3 DNA: TGCAGTGCTGGACAGAACACTGAAGCTTTCTTT
CDR3 protein: CSAGQNTEAFF

clone size: -
D gene: -
J gene: TRBJ1-1
V gene: TRBV3-1/TRBV3-2
CDR3 DNA: TGTGCCAGCAGCCCACAGAACATGAACACTGAAGCTTTCTTT
CDR3 protein: CASSPQNMNTEAFF

clone size: -
D gene: TRBD1
J gene: TRBJ1-4
V gene: TRBV19
CDR3 DNA: TGTGCCAGTAGTTCCAGACAGGGGGCGAGTTATGAAAAACTGTTTTTT
CDR3 protein: CASSSRQGASYEKLFF

clone size: -
D gene: -
J gene: TRBJ1-2
V gene: TRBV5-4
CDR3 DNA: TGTGCCAGCAGTTACGACAAACAGGGTGGCTACACCTTC
CDR3 protein: CASSYDKQGGYTF

clone size: -
D gene: TRBD1
J gene: TRBJ2-3
V gene: TRBV5-1
CDR3 DNA: TGCGCCAGCAGCCTCGGGACAGGGGGCCGGCGGCCAGATACGCAGTATTTT
CDR3 protein: CASSLGTGGRRPDTQYF

clone size: once
D gene: -
J gene: TRBJ1-5
V gene: TRBV12-3/TRBV12-4
CDR3 DNA: TGTGCCAGCAGTTTAGGATCCAATCAGCCCCAGCATTTT
CDR3 protein: CASSLGSNQPQHF

clone size: -
D gene: TRBD1
J gene: TRBJ2-2
V gene: TRBV24-1
CDR3 DNA: TGTGCCACCAGTGTTGGGACAGGATCCACCGGGGAGCTGTTTTTT
CDR3 protein: CATSVGTGSTGELFF

clone size: -
D gene: -
J gene: TRBJ1-1
V gene: TRBV9
CDR3 DNA: TGTGCCAGCAGCTTTACAGAGAACACTGAAGCTTTCTTT
CDR3 protein: CASSFTENTEAFF

clone size: -
D gene: -
J gene: TRBJ2-2
V gene: TRBV6-2/TRBV6-3
CDR3 DNA: TGTGCCAGCAGCCCTTTCAGCGGAGCGAACACCGGGGAGCTGTTTTTT
CDR3 protein: CASSPFSGANTGELFF

clone size: -
D gene: -
J gene: TRBJ1-6
V gene: TRBV27
CDR3 DNA: TGTGCCAGCAGTTCGGACCAATATAATTCACCCCTCCACTTT
CDR3 protein: CASSSDQYNSPLHF

clone size: -
D gene: -
J gene: TRBJ2-1
V gene: TRBV5-4
CDR3 DNA: TGTGCCAGCAAACAAGGGGAGAACTCCTACAATGAGCAGTTCTTC
CDR3 protein: CASKQGENSYNEQFF

clone size: -
D gene: -
J gene: TRBJ2-1
V gene: TRBV5-6
CDR3 DNA: TGTGCCAGCAGCCCCCTCGGCAGGGAAGGGCGGGAGCAGTTCTTC
CDR3 protein: CASSPLGREGREQFF

clone size: -
D gene: -
J gene: TRBJ1-2
V gene: TRBV6-1
CDR3 DNA: TGTGCCAGCAGTGAAGGGCAGCCTCGCTATGGCTACACCTTC
CDR3 protein: CASSEGQPRYGYTF

clone size: -
D gene: -
J gene: TRBJ2-1
V gene: TRBV6-5
CDR3 DNA: TGTGCCAGCAGCTATTGGACAGCCAAAGGGGATGAGCAGTTCTTC
CDR3 protein: CASSYWTAKGDEQFF

clone size: once
D gene: -
J gene: TRBJ1-6
V gene: TRBV7-2
CDR3 DNA: TGTGCCAGCAGCTTTGCAGGGGTTAATTCACCCCTCCACTTT
CDR3 protein: CASSFAGVNSPLHF

clone size: -
D gene: TRBD2
J gene: TRBJ2-7
V gene: TRBV6-4
CDR3 DNA: TGTGCCAGCAGTGACTCGACTAGCGGGAGGATTCGGCCCTACGAGCAGTACTTC
CDR3 protein: CASSDSTSGRIRPYEQYF

clone size: -
D gene: -
J gene: TRBJ1-3
V gene: TRBV4-3
CDR3 DNA: TGCGCCAGCAGCCCAGATGAGATGGACCTGAGCTCTGGAAACACCATATATTTT
CDR3 protein: CASSPDEMDLSSGNTIYF

clone size: -
D gene: -
J gene: TRBJ2-1
V gene: TRBV30
CDR3 DNA: TGTGCCTGGAGTTTTACAGGGTACGATGAGCAGTTCTTC
CDR3 protein: CAWSFTGYDEQFF